These T cell receptor beta chains were read from a single sample in a study of cytomegalovirus exposure and HLA in healthy donors. Generated by immunoSEQ multiplex PCR, the TCRdb table keeps only in-frame clones and is missing some. The sample gives about 230,000 clones, about 80% of which show up once; 0.58% is in the top ten. What was sequenced was PBMCs. The receptors derive from a woman aged 40 to 50 in good health and CMV-seronegative. Both conserved end residues are part of each CDR3. D genes are given only for firm matches. Not every row has a clone size; where given, it reads once, few, many or a size class.

V gene	D gene	clone size	J gene	CDR3 DNA	CDR3 protein
TRBV15	NA	few	TRBJ1-1	TGTGCCACCAGCAGAGACCTCGCAGGGAACACTGAAGCTTTCTTT	CATSRDLAGNTEAFF
TRBV11-3	TRBD1	NA	TRBJ2-3	TGTGCCAGCAGCTGGGGACAGGGGGGCACAGATACGCAGTATTTT	CASSWGQGGTDTQYF
TRBV28	TRBD2	NA	TRBJ2-3	TGTGCCAGCAGTCGTTGGAGCGGGGGGCCCGCCACAGATACGCAGTATTTT	CASSRWSGGPATDTQYF
TRBV6-6	NA	NA	TRBJ1-4	TGTGCCAGCAGCTTACCCACAGGGCAGGGCAGTGAAAAACTGTTTTTT	CASSLPTGQGSEKLFF
TRBV2	TRBD1	NA	TRBJ1-1	TGTGCCAGCAGGGGGACAGGGTGGGTCGGCGACACTGAAGCTTTCTTT	CASRGTGWVGDTEAFF
TRBV27	NA	few	TRBJ2-6	TGTGCCAGCAGTTTTCAGGGCTCTGGGGCCAACGTCCTGACTTTC	CASSFQGSGANVLTF
TRBV5-1	TRBD2	NA	TRBJ2-7	TGCGCCAGCAGCGCCAACGGACTAGCAGCCTACGAGCAGTACTTC	CASSANGLAAYEQYF
TRBV11-3	NA	once	TRBJ2-5	TGTGCCAGCAGCTCGACAGTTCGGGAGACCCAGTACTTC	CASSSTVRETQYF
TRBV2	NA	once	TRBJ2-1	TGTGCCAGCGGAGCCGGGACAATTTACAATGAGCAGTTCTTC	CASGAGTIYNEQFF
TRBV4-1	NA	NA	TRBJ1-1	TGCGCCAGCAGCCAAGCGCTAGCGGGCCCGAACACTGAAGCTTTCTTT	CASSQALAGPNTEAFF
TRBV28	NA	NA	TRBJ1-3	TGTGCCAGCAGCCTGGCATGGCAGGGTAGAAACACCATATATTTT	CASSLAWQGRNTIYF
TRBV9	NA	NA	TRBJ2-3	TGTGCCAGCAGCGTATGGTCAGGGCGGCGGGACACAGATACGCAGTATTTT	CASSVWSGRRDTDTQYF
TRBV6-5	NA	NA	TRBJ2-3	TGTGCCAGCAGTCGGGGGGCCTCCGGTCGGGGTACGCAGTATTTT	CASSRGASGRGTQYF
TRBV7-3	NA	NA	TRBJ1-1	TGTGCCAGCAGCTCTCTGGGGGGAGGCACTGAAGCTTTCTTT	CASSSLGGGTEAFF
TRBV12-5	NA	NA	TRBJ2-1	TGTGCTAGTGGTTTTTTAAGGAGAGAGCAGTTCTTC	CASGFLRREQFF